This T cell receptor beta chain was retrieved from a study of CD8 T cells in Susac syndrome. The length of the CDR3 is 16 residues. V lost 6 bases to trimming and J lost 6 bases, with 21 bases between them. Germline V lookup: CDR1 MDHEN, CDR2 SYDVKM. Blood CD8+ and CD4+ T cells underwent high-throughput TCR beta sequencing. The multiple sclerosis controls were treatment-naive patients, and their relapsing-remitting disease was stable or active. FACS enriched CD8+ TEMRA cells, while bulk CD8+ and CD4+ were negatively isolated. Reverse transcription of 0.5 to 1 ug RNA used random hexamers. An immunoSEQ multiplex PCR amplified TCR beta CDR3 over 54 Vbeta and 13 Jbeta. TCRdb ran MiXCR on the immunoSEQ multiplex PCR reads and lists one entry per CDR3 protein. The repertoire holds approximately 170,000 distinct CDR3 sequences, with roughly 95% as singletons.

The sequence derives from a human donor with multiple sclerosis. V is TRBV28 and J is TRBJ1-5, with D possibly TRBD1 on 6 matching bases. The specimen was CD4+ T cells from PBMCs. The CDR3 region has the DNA TGTGCCAGCAGACAAGGTTCGGGGGGGGCCCGTCAGCCCCAGCATTTT. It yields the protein CASRQGSGGARQPQHF.